Described below is a single T cell receptor (beta chain) sequence and its context. Its antigen is undetermined. These data are taken from a study of T-cell memory formation after mild COVID-19. Findings and caveats of the study: The finding that pre-infection memory included some responding clones suggested that cross-reactive memory joined. Second-wave clones peaking on day 37 lacked confirmed SARS-CoV-2 specificity.

TCRdb called the 5' RACE reads again in MiXCR, with one record for every CDR3 protein. The sample lists about 400,000 distinct CDR3 sequences, approximately 24% occurring once. The ends lost 6 bases at V and 4 bases at J; junction bases unmatched: 10. Germline loops: CDR1 DFQATT, CDR2 SNEGSKA (reference sequence). This CDR3 is built from 15 residues. Sequenced material: PBMCs or a T cell subset sorted from them (not recorded which). The chain carries TRBV20-1 and TRBJ2-3; 10 bases line up with TRBD2. This TCR was recovered from an adult woman who had mild COVID-19 (a few samples of this study predate the infection). Cell type and time point are not known. The CDR3: CSAPKREGGPDTQYF. CDR3 nucleotides: TGCAGTGCCCCCAAGCGGGAGGGAGGGCCAGATACGCAGTATTTT.